The rows below give T cell receptor beta chains drawn from one sample of a study of memory CD4+ T cells and cytomegalovirus serostatus. Here immunoSEQ multiplex PCR was the method, and the copy in TCRdb shows in-frame clones only, minus some. This sample yields tens of thousands of clones, of which roughly four fifths are seen a single time; less than 0.6% belongs to the top ten. Sequencing input: memory CD4+ T cells from blood. These receptors all stem from an adult in good health and CMV-seronegative. Both conserved end residues are part of each CDR3. D genes are given only for firm matches. Clone size is given for some rows only: seen once, a few or many times, or a class if the clone is expanded.

v_gene	j_gene	abundance	d_gene	len	CDR3nt	CDR3aa
TRBV5-8	TRBJ2-5	NA	TRBD1	14	TGTGCCAGCAGCTTAGGGACAGCCCAAGAGACCCAGTACTTC	CASSLGTAQETQYF
TRBV5-1	TRBJ2-7	few	TRBD1	14	TGCGCCAGCAGCCTCCGGGACAGTAACTACGAGCAGTACTTC	CASSLRDSNYEQYF
TRBV7-8	TRBJ1-2	NA	NA	14	TGTGCCAGCAGCTCTCCAGGAGTTCCGGATGGCTACACCTTC	CASSSPGVPDGYTF
TRBV5-1	TRBJ1-6	few	TRBD1	15	TGCGCCAGCAGCCGCGACAGGGGCTCTAATTCACCCCTCCACTTT	CASSRDRGSNSPLHF
TRBV29-1	TRBJ2-5	NA	NA	13	TGCAGCGTTGAGGGGGCTCACCGAGAGACCCAGTACTTC	CSVEGAHRETQYF
TRBV6-1	TRBJ2-5	NA	NA	14	TGTGCCAGCAGTGGAGGGTGGGGGAAAGAGACCCAGTACTTC	CASSGGWGKETQYF
TRBV5-1	TRBJ2-1	once	NA	15	TGCGCCAGCAACCCAGGGGGGAGTTCCTACAATGAGCAGTTCTTC	CASNPGGSSYNEQFF
TRBV28	TRBJ2-1	NA	TRBD2	14	TGTGCCAGCAGTTTGCGGGGGGGCCCCAATGAGCAGTTCTTC	CASSLRGGPNEQFF
TRBV6-1	TRBJ1-6	NA	NA	13	TGTGCCAGCAGTGATGGCTCCGTTTCACCCCTCCACTTT	CASSDGSVSPLHF
TRBV6-1	TRBJ2-3	NA	NA	15	TGTGCCAGCAGAAGGCATGTTTTGGGCACAGATACGCAGTATTTT	CASRRHVLGTDTQYF
TRBV9	TRBJ1-2	few	NA	17	TGTGCCAGCAGCGTAGGAGGGGGAGGGCAGGGGATCTATGGCTACACCTTC	CASSVGGGGQGIYGYTF
TRBV10-3	TRBJ1-4	NA	TRBD1	14	TGTGCCATCAGTTCTCAGGGACAGGAGGAAAAACTGTTTTTT	CAISSQGQEEKLFF
TRBV6-1	TRBJ2-1	NA	NA	12	TGTGCCAGCAGTCAGGCGGGCAATGAGCAGTTCTTC	CASSQAGNEQFF
TRBV6-1	TRBJ1-6	NA	TRBD1	14	TGTGCCAGCAGGCCCGGGACAGATAATTCACCCCTCCACTTT	CASRPGTDNSPLHF
TRBV7-3	TRBJ2-1	few	TRBD2	15	TGTGCCAGCAGCATTAGCGGGGGGTCTAACAATGAGCAGTTCTTC	CASSISGGSNNEQFF
TRBV6-5	TRBJ2-1	NA	TRBD2	16	TGTGCCAGCAGTTACTGGCGGGGGGGCGTCTCCGGTGAGCAGTTCTTC	CASSYWRGGVSGEQFF
TRBV9	TRBJ2-7	NA	NA	14	TGTGCCAGCAGCTTTGGACCCCGTTCCTACGAGCAGTACTTC	CASSFGPRSYEQYF
TRBV19	TRBJ1-2	once	NA	12	TGTGCCAGTAGTATAGATCGGTATGGCTACACCTTC	CASSIDRYGYTF
TRBV6-5	TRBJ2-7	NA	NA	16	TGTGCCAGCAGTTACTCGACCAACGGATTCTCCTACGAGCAGTACTTC	CASSYSTNGFSYEQYF
TRBV10-3	TRBJ2-3	NA	NA	12	TGTGCCATCAGTGACGGCACAGATACGCAGTATTTT	CAISDGTDTQYF
TRBV11-2	TRBJ2-3	NA	TRBD1	14	TGTGCCAGCAGCTTAGGTAGACAGGGGCACACGCAGTATTTT	CASSLGRQGHTQYF
TRBV5-6	TRBJ2-7	NA	NA	13	TGTGCCAGCAGCTTTCGGGGGTGGGACGAGCAGTACTTC	CASSFRGWDEQYF
TRBV7-8	TRBJ1-2	NA	NA	20	TGTGCCAGCAGCTTAAAGGGGGGAGGAGGCAGACCGGCAATCTTCTATGGCTACACCTTC	CASSLKGGGGRPAIFYGYTF
TRBV5-6	TRBJ2-7	few	NA	12	TGTGCCAGCAGTCTCGGGACATCCGAGCAGTACTTC	CASSLGTSEQYF
TRBV9	TRBJ1-1	NA	TRBD1	15	TGTGCCAGCAGCAGGACAGGGGTGGGGAACACTGAAGCTTTCTTT	CASSRTGVGNTEAFF
TRBV5-5	TRBJ1-2	few	NA	11	TGTGCCAGCAGCTTGCTTATCGGCTACACCTTC	CASSLLIGYTF
TRBV28	TRBJ2-3	NA	NA	11	TGTGCCAGCAGTTACGGGTATACGCAGTATTTT	CASSYGYTQYF
TRBV5-1	TRBJ1-5	NA	NA	15	TGCGCCAGCAGCTTGGACAGCGCTTTCAATCAGCCCCAGCATTTT	CASSLDSAFNQPQHF
TRBV10-3	TRBJ2-1	NA	TRBD1	13	TGTGCCATCAGACGGGACAGCAACAATGAGCAGTTCTTC	CAIRRDSNNEQFF
TRBV10-3	TRBJ2-7	NA	TRBD1	16	TGTGCCATCAGTGATCAGGACAGGGGGCAGGTCTACGAGCAGTACTTC	CAISDQDRGQVYEQYF
TRBV7-6	TRBJ1-6	NA	NA	14	TGTGCCAGCAGCTTGGGAACAGACCGGGGACTCCTCCACTTT	CASSLGTDRGLLHF
TRBV6-1	TRBJ2-7	once	NA	12	TGTGCCAGCAGTGAAATGATGATTTTTAAGTACTTC	CASSEMMIFKYF
TRBV7-3	TRBJ1-4	NA	NA	16	TGTGCCAGCAGCTTAAATTCGGGCGGGAAGAATGAAAAACTGTTTTTT	CASSLNSGGKNEKLFF
TRBV6-1	TRBJ2-7	NA	NA	13	TGTGCCAGCAGTGGGACAGCACCTTACGAGCAGTACTTC	CASSGTAPYEQYF
TRBV7-6	TRBJ1-3	NA	NA	15	TGTGCCAGCAGCTTGCAGGCTACCTCTGGAAACACCATATATTTT	CASSLQATSGNTIYF
TRBV29-1	TRBJ1-1	NA	NA	12	TGCAGCGTTGACAGGGGAGTTGAGGGAGCTTTCTTT	CSVDRGVEGAFF
TRBV7-6	TRBJ2-3	NA	NA	15	TGTGCCAGCAGCTTATCGGACGGATACACAGATACGCAGTATTTT	CASSLSDGYTDTQYF
TRBV7-2	TRBJ2-5	NA	NA	14	TGTGCCAGCAGCTTAGTGCAGTACCAAGAGACCCAGTACTTC	CASSLVQYQETQYF
TRBV19	TRBJ2-1	NA	NA	15	TGTGCCAGTAGTATTCAGGGGGGAACCTACAATGAGCAGTTCTTC	CASSIQGGTYNEQFF
TRBV2	TRBJ2-2	NA	NA	14	TGTGCCAGCAGTTTTCAGTCGAACACCGGGGAGCTGTTTTTT	CASSFQSNTGELFF
TRBV6-1	TRBJ1-1	NA	TRBD1	15	TGTGCCAGCAGCGCCGCTGACAGGGTGGTCACTGAAGCTTTCTTT	CASSAADRVVTEAFF
TRBV5-6	TRBJ1-6	NA	NA	14	TGTGCCAGCAGCTTGCGGGGGTTGGCTTCACCCCTCCACTTT	CASSLRGLASPLHF
TRBV18	TRBJ1-5	NA	NA	16	TGTGCCAGCTCACCACCGGACTCCCTGGGGGATCAGCCCCAGCATTTT	CASSPPDSLGDQPQHF
TRBV19	TRBJ1-1	NA	NA	15	TGTGCCAGTAGTCGTGTTGGGGCGGGGACCACTGAAGCTTTCTTT	CASSRVGAGTTEAFF
TRBV27	TRBJ1-4	NA	NA	14	TGTGCCAGCAGTAGGGTGGGTAGGGATGAAAAACTGTTTTTT	CASSRVGRDEKLFF
TRBV5-4	TRBJ2-3	NA	NA	12	TGTGCCAGCAGCTTTGGGGAGGATACGCAGTATTTT	CASSFGEDTQYF
TRBV5-1	TRBJ1-1	NA	NA	15	TGCGCCAGCAGCTTGGAGGACGGTGGGGGCACTGAAGCTTTCTTT	CASSLEDGGGTEAFF
TRBV6-1	TRBJ2-5	NA	NA	12	TGTGCCAGCACGGACACCCGGGAGACCCAGTACTTC	CASTDTRETQYF
TRBV7-9	TRBJ1-2	NA	NA	15	TGTGCCAGCAGCTTGGGGGGCCTAACAGGAAAGGGCTACACCTTC	CASSLGGLTGKGYTF
TRBV7-2	TRBJ2-3	NA	NA	15	TGTGCCAGCAGCTTGTTGAAATCTAGCACAGATACGCAGTATTTT	CASSLLKSSTDTQYF
TRBV6-1	TRBJ2-3	NA	NA	15	TGTGCCAGCACCGAACGGGATTTATCATTAGATACGCAGTATTTT	CASTERDLSLDTQYF
TRBV9	TRBJ2-7	NA	NA	13	TGTGCCAGCAGCGTCGCCGACAGCTACGAGCAGTACTTC	CASSVADSYEQYF
TRBV6-5	TRBJ1-1	NA	NA	14	TGTGCCAGCAGTTACTCGATCAGGAACACTGAAGCTTTCTTT	CASSYSIRNTEAFF
TRBV7-9	TRBJ1-1	few	NA	12	TGTGCCAGCAGCTTTTTTGACACTGAAGCTTTCTTT	CASSFFDTEAFF
TRBV5-4	TRBJ2-5	NA	TRBD2	14	TGTGCCAGCAGCTTAGCGGGGGGGCCAGAGACCCAGTACTTC	CASSLAGGPETQYF
TRBV19	TRBJ2-5	NA	NA	15	TGTGCCAGTAGTATAGGGGGGACATTCCAAGAGACCCAGTACTTC	CASSIGGTFQETQYF
TRBV23-1	TRBJ2-7	once	NA	15	TGCGCCAGCAGCCCCGTGACGAGCGTGGCTCTCGAGCAGTACTTC	CASSPVTSVALEQYF